The 14 T cell receptor beta chains given below trace back to one sample, sequenced in a study of T cell changes during pregnancy in multiple sclerosis (dated by TCRdb to between 2018 and 2020). Library method: the immunoSEQ multiplex PCR assay. The clones in this table, taken by TCRdb from immuneACCESS, are in-frame only. Not every clone is retained; where verified, under half of the shortfall comes from an unresolved V gene, and the cause of the rest is unknown. In all, the sample holds about 50,000 clones, and about 93% of those were seen once. Of the sample, 0.39% is held by the ten largest clones. Here the sequenced sample was CD4+ T cells from peripheral blood mononuclear cells, taken after pregnancy. These receptor sequences come from a female donor with multiple sclerosis, enrolled in a pregnancy study.

The J gene is TRBJ1-2, the V gene TRBV7-9, with 7 bases fitting TRBD1. Losses at the gene ends were 0 bases for V and 7 bases for J; bases not matched to a gene: 5. This CDR3 is 14 amino acids long. From germline, CDR1 is SEHNR and CDR2 FQNEAQ (reference sequence). The CDR3 DNA follows: TGTGCCAGCAGCTTAGCAGGGGGCGCGATTGGCTACACCTTC. Protein product: CASSLAGGAIGYTF.

The chain joins TRBV15 to TRBJ2-2; D gene ambiguous. Between the trimmed V and J ends, which lost 1 base and 2 bases, there was a span of 11 bases. Germline V gene sequence: CDR1 LNHNV, CDR2 YYDKDF (reference sequence). The CDR3 sequence is 16 residues long. CDR3 sequence reads: CATSRVLGINTGELFF. CDR3 in DNA: TGTGCCACCAGCAGAGTCCTAGGAATTAACACCGGGGAGCTGTTTTTT.

V is TRBV13 and J is TRBJ2-7, with 13 bases matching TRBD2. The ends lost 5 bases at V and 3 bases at J; junction bases unmatched: 7. The germline CDR1 and CDR2 sequences are PRHDT and FYEKMQ (reference sequence). This CDR3 spans 16 amino acids. Here the CDR3 reads CASSRTSGSIIYEQYF. In DNA, the CDR3 is TGTGCCAGCAGCAGGACTAGCGGGAGTATCATCTACGAGCAGTACTTC.

The chain employs TRBV21-1 and TRBJ2-3; the table calls TRBD2, which could not be checked here. TRBV21-1 is a pseudogene segment. This CDR3 has 14 amino acids. DNA of the CDR3: TGTGCCAGCAGCATGGCGGGACTTCCGAATACGCAGTATTTT. This encodes CASSMAGLPNTQYF.

This clone was recorded a few times. The chain carries TRBV5-6 and TRBJ1-2; 9 nucleotides line up with TRBD1. The CDR3 sequence is 15 residues long. Germline V gene lookup returns CDR1 SGHDT and CDR2 YYEEEE. The V gene end was trimmed by 0 bases and the J gene end by 7 bases; junction bases not matched to a gene: 7. The CDR3 coding sequence is TGTGCCAGCAGCTTGGCCGGGACAGGGCTCGGTGGCTACACCTTC. Protein product: CASSLAGTGLGGYTF. Full variable domain (remainder filled in from reference TRBV5-6 and TRBJ1-2): DAGVTQSPTHLIKTRGQQVTLRCSPKSGHDTVSWYQQALGQGPQFIFQYYEEEERQRGNFPDRFSGHQFPNYSSELNVNALLLGDSALYLCASSLAGTGLGGYTFGSGTRLTVV.

V gene TRBV7-6 combines with J gene TRBJ2-1; 10 bases map to TRBD2. This CDR3 has 16 residues. Germline CDR1 is SGHVS and CDR2 is FNYEAQ. With 5 bases clipped from V and 5 bases from J, the junction kept 9 bases outside the gene matches. The CDR3: CASSPTRTSGNNEQFF. The CDR3 nucleotides are TGTGCCAGCAGCCCAACCCGGACTAGCGGCAACAATGAGCAGTTCTTC.

The rearrangement uses TRBV18 and TRBJ1-3, with TRBD1 as a possible D gene (6 bases). The germline gives CDR1 KGHSH, CDR2 LQKENI. The CDR3 is 15 residues long. V gave up 6 bases and J gave up 0 bases, with 12 bases separating them. The CDR3 bases are TGTGCCAGCTCCCTCCGGGGGGCCTCTGGAAACACCATATATTTT. It translates to CASSLRGASGNTIYF.

The chain recombines TRBV19 with TRBJ1-1, with D possibly being TRBD1 (5 bases). Per the germline V gene, CDR1 is LNHDA and CDR2 is SQIVND (reference sequence). V dropped 5 bases and J dropped 5 bases, with 15 bases sitting between them. The CDR3 is 14 residues long. DNA for the CDR3: TGTGCCAGTAGTCCGCTCGGGGGTCGAACTGAAGCTTTCTTT. Its protein is CASSPLGGRTEAFF.

This chain links TRBV11-2 with TRBJ2-7, with 8 bases that match TRBD1. Trimming removed 1 base from V and 4 bases from J; junction bases left unmatched: 3. The germline CDR1 and CDR2 sequences are SGHAT and FQNNGV. The CDR3 covers 14 residues. This CDR3 reads CASSLGRGPYEQYF. CDR3 bases: TGTGCCAGCAGCTTAGGCAGGGGGCCATACGAGCAGTACTTC.

The chain combines TRBV6-1 with TRBJ2-7; weak D call: TRBD1 (6 bases). The length of the CDR3 is 13 residues. Deletions cut 4 bases from V and 2 bases from J, with 9 bases between. CDR1 MNHNS and CDR2 SASEGT come from the germline V gene. The CDR3 is CASSVRTAYEQYF. CDR3 DNA sequence: TGTGCCAGCAGTGTGCGGACAGCCTACGAGCAGTACTTC.

The chain combines TRBV11-3 with TRBJ2-1; D is unresolved. There are 14 residues in the CDR3. V was pared by 1 base and J by 8 bases, with 12 bases between. Germline CDR1 is SGHNT and CDR2 is YENEEA. CDR3 protein: CASSLGPNRDEQFF. CDR3 coding DNA: TGTGCCAGCAGCTTAGGACCTAACCGGGATGAGCAGTTCTTC. Full variable domain (missing parts from reference TRBV11-3 and TRBJ2-1): EAGVVQSPRYKIIEKKQPVAFWCNPISGHNTLYWYLQNLGQGPELLIRYENEEAVDDSQLPKDRFSAERLKGVDSTLKIQPAELGDSAVYLCASSLGPNRDEQFFGPGTRLTVL.

The rearrangement links TRBV10-2 to TRBJ1-2; no reliable D call. This CDR3 has 11 amino acids. Germline loops: CDR1 WSHSY, CDR2 SAAADI. Trimming removed 4 bases from V and 4 bases from J, with 4 bases in between. The CDR3, as DNA: TGCGCCAGCAGTGGGCTCTATGGCTACACCTTC. Its protein is CASSGLYGYTF.

The rearrangement links TRBV6-1 to TRBJ1-2; D is unclear. V was trimmed by 2 bases and J by 4 bases, leaving 14 bases between them. The length of the CDR3 is 15 residues. Germline CDR1 and CDR2: MNHNS and SASEGT. CDR3 nucleotides: TGTGCCAGCAGTGAACTCGGTCAACCCCGCTATGGCTACACCTTC. Encoded protein: CASSELGQPRYGYTF.

This chain connects TRBV6-5 to TRBJ2-7; TRBD1 matches 9 bases. With 6 bases clipped from V and 6 bases from J, the junction kept 9 bases outside the gene matches. CDR1 is MNHEY and CDR2 is SVGAGI in the germline V gene. This CDR3 comprises 14 residues. The CDR3 is CASSRDRAFGEQYF. CDR3 DNA sequence: TGTGCCAGCAGCCGGGACAGGGCTTTCGGCGAGCAGTACTTC.